A selection of T cell receptor beta chains follows, all from one sample in a study of regulatory T cells in long-lasting Graves disease. TCRdb reprocessed the multiplex PCR reads via MiXCR and lists one record per CDR3 protein. This table has 400,000 to 450,000 distinct CDR3 sequences, more than 13% appearing once. This sample also belongs to another study, concerning T cells in Graves' hyperthyroidism and ophthalmopathy.

This sample comprised peripheral blood mononuclear cells (PBMCs), obtained at new diagnosis, from a patient treated with antithyroid drugs. Every receptor here comes from a woman in her twenties or thirties with Graves disease. Both conserved end residues are part of each CDR3. A D gene is named only where the DNA matches it firmly. Only some rows state a clone size, as once, few, many or a class for expanded clones.

size: many; D: .; J: TRBJ2-1; V: TRBV5-1; DNA: TGCGCCAGCAGCTTGGAGCCGGGGAACTACAATGAGCAGTTCTTC; CDR3: CASSLEPGNYNEQFF
size: few; D: .; J: TRBJ2-2; V: TRBV12-3/TRBV12-4; DNA: TGTGCCAGCAGCCCGGGGGCGGCCGGGGAGCTGTTTTTT; CDR3: CASSPGAAGELFF
size: few; D: .; J: TRBJ1-1; V: TRBV4-1; DNA: TGCGCCAGCAGCCAAGGGTATCAAAGGGGGAACACTGAAGCTTTCTTT; CDR3: CASSQGYQRGNTEAFF
size: many; D: .; J: TRBJ2-7; V: TRBV11-3; DNA: TGTGCCAGCAGACCAACCAAAGGGTCAATGGACGAGCAGTACTTC; CDR3: CASRPTKGSMDEQYF
size: .; D: TRBD2; J: TRBJ2-1; V: TRBV29-1; DNA: TGCAGCGTCGAACTAGCGGGAGGCTACAATGAGCAGTTCTTC; CDR3: CSVELAGGYNEQFF
size: once; D: .; J: TRBJ1-1; V: TRBV30; DNA: TGTGCCTGGATTTGGGCAGCCTCCGGGGGTGAAGCTTTCTTT; CDR3: CAWIWAASGGEAFF
size: .; D: .; J: TRBJ1-3; V: TRBV12-3/TRBV12-4; DNA: TGTGCCAGCAGTTTACCGGGCGTCTCTGGAAACACCATATATTTT; CDR3: CASSLPGVSGNTIYF
size: .; D: .; J: TRBJ1-5; V: TRBV27; DNA: TGTGCCAGCAGGCCCCAGCATTTT; CDR3: CASRPQHF
size: .; D: TRBD1; J: TRBJ2-5; V: TRBV7-9; DNA: TGTGCCAGCAGCTTAGTAAGGGGGCCAACCCCACAGACCCAGTACTTC; CDR3: CASSLVRGPTPQTQYF
size: many; D: TRBD2; J: TRBJ2-1; V: TRBV27; DNA: TGTGCCAGCAGTTCCGGGACTAGCTGGTACAATGAGCAGTTCTTC; CDR3: CASSSGTSWYNEQFF
size: many; D: .; J: TRBJ1-5; V: TRBV24-1; DNA: TGTGCCACCAGTGATTTGGGGGAGAAGAATCAGCCCCAGCATTTT; CDR3: CATSDLGEKNQPQHF
size: .; D: .; J: TRBJ2-1; V: TRBV9; DNA: TGTGCCAGCAGCGTGGGGAGCCTGAACAATGAGCAGTTCTTC; CDR3: CASSVGSLNNEQFF
size: .; D: .; J: TRBJ1-1; V: TRBV10-3; DNA: TGTGCCATCAGTGTCCTGGAGGCAGGGAGAAACGCTGAAGCTTTCTTT; CDR3: CAISVLEAGRNAEAFF
size: few; D: TRBD1; J: TRBJ2-5; V: TRBV7-6; DNA: TGTGCCAGCAGCTTAGCGGGACAGGGGGCCGCGGAGACCCAGTACTTC; CDR3: CASSLAGQGAAETQYF
size: many; D: .; J: TRBJ2-7; V: TRBV5-1; DNA: TGCGCCAGCAGGACTTCTACCTACGAGCAGTACTTC; CDR3: CASRTSTYEQYF
size: many; D: .; J: TRBJ2-7; V: TRBV5-1; DNA: TGCGCCAGCAGCCTCGGGCACCTAGAACCCTACGAGCAGTACTTC; CDR3: CASSLGHLEPYEQYF
size: many; D: .; J: TRBJ2-7; V: TRBV11-1; DNA: TGTGCCAGCAGCCCCAGGGGATCCGGTTACGAGCAGTACTTC; CDR3: CASSPRGSGYEQYF
size: few; D: .; J: TRBJ2-3; V: TRBV25-1; DNA: TGTGCCAGCAGCGGCCGGCGGCCGCTTGATACGCAGTATTTT; CDR3: CASSGRRPLDTQYF
size: few; D: .; J: TRBJ1-1; V: TRBV19; DNA: TGTGCCAGTAATATGCCGGGGAGGGAGAGGACTGAAGCTTTCTTT; CDR3: CASNMPGRERTEAFF
size: few; D: .; J: TRBJ1-5; V: TRBV6-6; DNA: TGTGCCAGCAGTTACTCGTCAGGGGACAATCAGCCCCAGCATTTT; CDR3: CASSYSSGDNQPQHF
size: few; D: TRBD1; J: TRBJ2-7; V: TRBV9; DNA: TGTGCCAGCAGCGACCGGGACAGGGGGAACGAGCAGTACTTC; CDR3: CASSDRDRGNEQYF
size: many; D: TRBD2; J: TRBJ2-1; V: TRBV29-1; DNA: TGCAGCGTTGCCCGGCCTAGCGGGATATGGGATGAGCAGTTCTTC; CDR3: CSVARPSGIWDEQFF
size: many; D: .; J: TRBJ2-5; V: TRBV5-1; DNA: TGTGCCAGCAGCTTAGATCAAGAGACCCAGTACTTC; CDR3: CASSLDQETQYF
size: many; D: TRBD2; J: TRBJ2-3; V: TRBV20-1; DNA: TGCAGTGCTTTCCCGGGACTAGCACAGTTGACAGATACGCAGTATTTT; CDR3: CSAFPGLAQLTDTQYF
size: many; D: TRBD1; J: TRBJ2-7; V: TRBV7-3; DNA: TGTGCCAGCAGCTTCGACAGGGGGGACGAGCAGTACTTC; CDR3: CASSFDRGDEQYF
size: many; D: .; J: TRBJ2-1; V: TRBV12-3/TRBV12-4; DNA: TGTGCCAGCAGTTTAGTCAGGGGGGCCGGTGAGCAGTTCTTC; CDR3: CASSLVRGAGEQFF
size: .; D: TRBD1; J: TRBJ1-1; V: TRBV6-4; DNA: TGTGCCAGCAGTGACCGACAGGGGGATTACACTGAAGCTTTCTTT; CDR3: CASSDRQGDYTEAFF
size: .; D: .; J: TRBJ2-7; V: TRBV20-1; DNA: TGCAGTTCCCTGGGGGGAAGCTCCTACGAGCAGTACTTC; CDR3: CSSLGGSSYEQYF
size: few; D: TRBD2; J: TRBJ2-3; V: TRBV28; DNA: TGTGCCAGCAGTTCTGTAGGGACTAGCGGGTACACAGATACGCAGTATTTT; CDR3: CASSSVGTSGYTDTQYF
size: many; D: .; J: TRBJ1-2; V: TRBV7-3; DNA: TGTGCCAGCAGCTTGAGAGGACAGAGTCCCATCTTC; CDR3: CASSLRGQSPIF
size: many; D: TRBD1; J: TRBJ1-6; V: TRBV30; DNA: TGTGCCTGGTCCCTTGGGACAGGGGGAAATAATTCACCCCTCCACTTT; CDR3: CAWSLGTGGNNSPLHF
size: .; D: .; J: TRBJ2-2; V: TRBV12-3/TRBV12-4; DNA: TGTGCCAGCAGAGTCGGACAAGCGGGCGGGGAGCCGTTTTTT; CDR3: CASRVGQAGGEPFF
size: many; D: .; J: TRBJ1-1; V: TRBV5-6; DNA: TGTGCCAGCAGCTTGTGGGGGGGGCGCACTGAAGCTTTCTTT; CDR3: CASSLWGGRTEAFF
size: many; D: .; J: TRBJ2-7; V: TRBV12-3/TRBV12-4; DNA: TGTGCCAGCACCTTGGGGGGATACTCCTACGAGCAGTACTTC; CDR3: CASTLGGYSYEQYF
size: many; D: .; J: TRBJ1-1; V: TRBV7-2; DNA: TGTGCCAGCAGCTTAGTCCGGCTCACTGAAGCTTTCTTT; CDR3: CASSLVRLTEAFF
size: many; D: .; J: TRBJ1-1; V: TRBV20-1; DNA: TGCAGTGCTAGAGCCCCCCAGAGGGTTGTAGCTTTCTTT; CDR3: CSARAPQRVVAFF
size: .; D: .; J: TRBJ1-5; V: TRBV20-1; DNA: TGCAGTGCTACCTACGGGGGGGGTCAGCCCCAGCATTTT; CDR3: CSATYGGGQPQHF
size: .; D: TRBD2; J: TRBJ2-1; V: TRBV9; DNA: TGTGCCAGCAGCGCCCCAGGACTAGCGGGAGTGAGTGAGCAGTTCTTC; CDR3: CASSAPGLAGVSEQFF
size: once; D: .; J: TRBJ1-2; V: TRBV4-1; DNA: TGCGCCAGCAGCCAAGTACAGGGTGGTGGCTACACCTTC; CDR3: CASSQVQGGGYTF
size: .; D: .; J: TRBJ2-7; V: TRBV4-2; DNA: TGTGCCAGCAGCCAAGCCGGGCGGGAAAAGTACGAGCAGTACTTC; CDR3: CASSQAGREKYEQYF
size: many; D: .; J: TRBJ2-1; V: TRBV12-3/TRBV12-4; DNA: TGTGCCAGCACCCTCTTTCGGGAGCGCGCCAATGAGCAGTTCTTC; CDR3: CASTLFRERANEQFF
size: few; D: TRBD1; J: TRBJ1-1; V: TRBV25-1; DNA: TGTGCCAGCAGCCGGCGGACAGGGGTTTTCTCTGAAGCTTTCTTT; CDR3: CASSRRTGVFSEAFF
size: many; D: .; J: TRBJ2-7; V: TRBV11-2; DNA: TGTGCCAGCAGCGCCTGGATCTACGAGCAGTACTTC; CDR3: CASSAWIYEQYF
size: many; D: TRBD1; J: TRBJ2-7; V: TRBV28; DNA: TGTGCCAGCAGTTCGTCGCACCCAGGGGGCGGCGACGAGCAGTACTTC; CDR3: CASSSSHPGGGDEQYF
size: many; D: TRBD1; J: TRBJ2-2; V: TRBV24-1; DNA: TGTGCCACCAGAGATACAGGGGACACCGGGGAGCTGTTTTTT; CDR3: CATRDTGDTGELFF
size: .; D: TRBD2; J: TRBJ2-5; V: TRBV30; DNA: TGTGCCTGGTTTAGCGGGAGCGCCGGGGAGACCCAGTACTTC; CDR3: CAWFSGSAGETQYF